The present entry profiles one T cell receptor (beta chain) with its context. Its target is not known. Sequencing used immunoSEQ multiplex PCR; TCRdb keeps in-frame clones, though not all of them. The repertoire holds approximately 150,000 clones, with approximately 90% as singletons. The record originates from a study of cytomegalovirus exposure and HLA in healthy donors. General observations from the study: Within the approximately 110 validation repertoires, first-cohort TCR clusters tended to co-occur, according to a later analysis. As was reported, the classifier diagnosed cytomegalovirus status with high specificity and sensitivity.

Germline loops: CDR1 SGHRS, CDR2 YFSETQ. The CDR3 is 14 amino acids. The V gene lost 4 bases and the J gene lost 3 bases, with 14 bases spanning the gap. Sequenced material: PBMCs. The chain is built from TRBV5-1 and TRBJ2-7; D possibly corresponds to TRBD2 (6 bases). The receptor was isolated from a man in his late teens or twenties in good health and CMV-seropositive. This CDR3 reads CASSVDYRSYEQYF. The CDR3 DNA is TGCGCCAGCAGCGTGGACTACAGGAGCTACGAGCAGTACTTC. The full variable domain, with the rest looked up from reference TRBV5-1 and TRBJ2-7, is KAGVTQTPRYLIKTRGQQVTLSCSPISGHRSVSWYQQTPGQGLQFLFEYFSETQRNKGNFPGRFSGRQFSNSRSEMNVSTLELGDSALYLCASSVDYRSYEQYFGPGTRLTVT.